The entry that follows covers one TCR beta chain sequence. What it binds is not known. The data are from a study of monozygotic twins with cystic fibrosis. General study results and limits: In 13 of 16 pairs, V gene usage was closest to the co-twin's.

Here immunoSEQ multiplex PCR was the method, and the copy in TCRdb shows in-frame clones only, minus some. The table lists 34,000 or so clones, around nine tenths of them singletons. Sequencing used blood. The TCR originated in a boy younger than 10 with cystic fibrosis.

The CDR3: CASSSSGFQETQYF. The CDR3 DNA follows: TGTGCCAGCAGCTCGTCAGGGTTCCAAGAGACCCAGTACTTC. The V call is TRBV5-4, the J call TRBJ2-5; TRBD1 is a possible D gene (5 bases). The CDR3 totals 14 residues. Trimming took off 3 bases at V and 1 base at J, with 10 bases between the two ends. Per germline, CDR1 SGHNT and CDR2 YYREEE (reference sequence). Variable domain in full (rest from reference TRBV5-4 and TRBJ2-5): ETGVTQSPTHLIKTRGQQVTLRCSSQSGHNTVSWYQQALGQGPQFIFQYYREEENGRGNFPPRFSGLQFPNYSSELNVNALELDDSALYLCASSSSGFQETQYFGPGTRLLVL.